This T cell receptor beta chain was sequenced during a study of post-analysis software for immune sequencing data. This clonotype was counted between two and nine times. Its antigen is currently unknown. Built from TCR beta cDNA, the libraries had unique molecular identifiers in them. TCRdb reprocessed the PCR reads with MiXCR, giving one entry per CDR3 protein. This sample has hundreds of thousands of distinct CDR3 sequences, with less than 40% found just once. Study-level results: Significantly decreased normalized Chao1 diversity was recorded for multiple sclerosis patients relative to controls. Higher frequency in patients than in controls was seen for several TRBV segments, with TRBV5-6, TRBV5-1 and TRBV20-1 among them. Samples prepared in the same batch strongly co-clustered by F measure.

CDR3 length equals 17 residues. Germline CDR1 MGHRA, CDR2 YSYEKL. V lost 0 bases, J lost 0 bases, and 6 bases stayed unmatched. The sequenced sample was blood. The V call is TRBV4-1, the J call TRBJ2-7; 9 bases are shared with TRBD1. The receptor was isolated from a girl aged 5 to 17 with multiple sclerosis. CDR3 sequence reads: CASSQEELGQGSYEQYF. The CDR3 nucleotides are TGCGCCAGCAGCCAAGAAGAGCTGGGACAGGGCTCCTACGAGCAGTACTTC.